The 24 T cell receptor beta chains below all came from one sample that was sequenced in a study of blood T cell repertoires in COVID-19. TCRdb's copy holds only in-frame clones and misses some; the assay was immunoSEQ multiplex PCR. Of hundreds of thousands of clones listed, around 90% are singletons. What was sequenced was peripheral blood. The origin of the receptors is a woman aged 25 to 39 with COVID-19, enrolled during active disease.

The chain employs TRBV13 and TRBJ2-3; 7 positions match TRBD1. The CDR3 is 18 residues long. The J segment lost 0 bases and the V segment lost 5 bases, leaving 14 bases of the junction unmatched. The germline V gene encodes CDR1 PRHDT and CDR2 FYEKMQ (reference sequence). The CDR3 protein is CASSGTETPYTSTDTQYF. Here the CDR3 DNA reads TGTGCCAGCAGCGGGACAGAAACTCCTTATACTAGCACAGATACGCAGTATTTT.

This sequence joins TRBV6-5 and TRBJ2-7; 9 bases line up with TRBD2. The CDR3 is 13 residues long. CDR1 and CDR2 from the germline V gene are MNHEY and SVGAGI. As DNA, the CDR3 is TGTGCTACCGGGCGGGGGGGGATTGACGAGCAGTACTTC. It is translated as CATGRGGIDEQYF.

The chain recombines TRBV28 with TRBJ1-1, with 8 nucleotides matching TRBD1. V lost 6 bases to trimming and J lost 5 bases; unmatched junction nucleotides: 11. The CDR3 consists of 15 residues. Germline V CDR1 and CDR2: MDHEN, SYDVKM. CDR3 sequence: CASRTPGTGGTEAFF. The DNA of the CDR3 is TGTGCCAGCAGGACACCCGGGACAGGAGGAACTGAAGCTTTCTTT.

The rearrangement joins TRBV19 to TRBJ1-6; 7 positions agree with TRBD1. The ends lost 6 bases at V and 7 bases at J; junction bases unmatched: 15. The germline CDR1 and CDR2 sequences are LNHDA and SQIVND (reference sequence). The CDR3 has 17 residues. The CDR3 region is CASSQSRLGTDNSPLHF. CDR3 nucleotides: TGTGCCAGTAGCCAGTCGAGGTTGGGGACAGACAATTCACCCCTCCACTTT.

This chain uses TRBV7-2 with TRBJ2-3; 9 bases are a match to TRBD2. CDR3 length: 16 amino acids. Germline CDR1 is SGHTA and CDR2 is FQGNSA. V was clipped by 5 bases and J by 4 bases; unmatched bases: 10. CDR3 bases: TGTGCCAGCAGCACCGGGACTAGCAGAGATGCAGATACGCAGTATTTT. Translated: CASSTGTSRDADTQYF.

The gene calls are TRBV4-3 and TRBJ2-3; 11 nucleotides line up with TRBD1. Germline values: CDR1 LGHNA, CDR2 YSLEER. The V and J ends lost 4 bases and 6 bases, in that order; junction bases with no gene match: 6. This CDR3 has 15 residues. The CDR3 region has the DNA TGCGCCAGCAGCCGGGGACAGGGGGAGTCGGATACGCAGTATTTT. Its protein is CASSRGQGESDTQYF.

The rearrangement uses TRBV15 and TRBJ1-3; no firm D call. Germline loops: CDR1 LNHNV, CDR2 YYDKDF (reference sequence). The V end lost 0 bases, the J end lost 4 bases, and 13 bases lay between the germline ends. This CDR3 contains 16 residues. The CDR3, as DNA: TGTGCCACCAGCAGAGATCACACAGCCTTAGGAAACACCATATATTTT. Residues: CATSRDHTALGNTIYF.

The V gene is TRBV7-9, the J gene TRBJ2-5; 8 nucleotides line up with TRBD2. V dropped 4 bases and J dropped 5; count of bases not matched to a gene: 6. The CDR3 spans 14 residues. Per the germline V gene, CDR1 is SEHNR and CDR2 is FQNEAQ (reference sequence). CDR3 bases: TGTGCCAGCAGCTCCGGGAGGGCAAGGGAGACCCAGTACTTC. Translated: CASSSGRARETQYF. The full variable domain, with the rest looked up from reference TRBV7-9 and TRBJ2-5, is DTGVSQNPRHKITKRGQNVTFRCDPISEHNRLYWYRQTLGQGPEFLTYFQNEAQLEKSRLLSDRFSAERPKGSFSTLEIQRTEQGDSAMYLCASSSGRARETQYFGPGTRLLVL.

The genes are TRBV9 and TRBJ2-5; D unresolved. Germline CDR1 SGDLS, CDR2 YYNGEE. V shed 3 bases and J shed 5 bases, with 5 bases lying between them. This CDR3 region has 11 residues. CDR3 in amino acids: CASSATETQYF. CDR3 coding DNA: TGTGCCAGCAGCGCAACTGAGACCCAGTACTTC.

The chain recombines TRBV19 with TRBJ1-2; D is unresolved. This CDR3 spans 14 amino acids. Germline loops: CDR1 LNHDA, CDR2 SQIVND (reference sequence). With 6 bases removed from V and 4 bases from J, the gap between germline ends came to 15 bases. For the CDR3, the DNA is TGTGCCAGTAGACGGGCGGAGGAGGGCTATGGCTACACCTTC. Amino acids: CASRRAEEGYGYTF.

This sequence joins TRBV24-1 and TRBJ2-1; TRBD2 agrees at 7 bases. Germline CDR1 and CDR2: KGHDR and SFDVKD. J lost 3 bases, V lost 6 bases, and 13 bases had no gene match. This CDR3 spans 17 amino acids. In DNA form, the CDR3 reads TGTGCCACCAGTCAATCCCTGGGGGGAGGGATCTACAATGAGCAGTTCTTC. This codes for CATSQSLGGGIYNEQFF.

J is TRBJ2-1 and V is TRBV6-2 or TRBV6-3; D possibly corresponds to TRBD2 (5 bases). From germline, CDR1 is MNHEY and CDR2 SVGEGT. Trimming removed 4 bases from V and 3 bases from J, with 10 bases in between. This CDR3 spans 14 amino acids. The DNA of the CDR3 is TGTGCCAGCAGTTTAAGGAGCGGCTACAATGAGCAGTTCTTC. It specifies CASSLRSGYNEQFF.

The chain combines TRBV3-1 (or the pseudogene TRBV3-2) with TRBJ1-2, with 11 bases lining up with TRBD1. V dropped 1 base and J dropped 4; count of bases not matched to a gene: 5. The CDR3 extends over 16 amino acids. In germline, CDR1 is LGHDT, CDR2 YNNKEL (reference sequence). In DNA form, the CDR3 reads TGTGCCAGCAGCCAAGGGACAGGGGGCGCGGGCTATGGCTACACCTTC. Its protein product is CASSQGTGGAGYGYTF.

The chain couples TRBV5-4 to TRBJ2-1, with D possibly matching TRBD2 (6 bases). V lost 4 bases and J lost 0, with 14 bases in between. Per the germline V gene, CDR1 is SGHNT and CDR2 is YYREEE (reference sequence). This CDR3 is built from 16 residues. CDR3 protein: CASSINPGSSYNEQFF. The CDR3 region has the DNA TGTGCCAGCAGCATTAACCCCGGGAGCTCCTACAATGAGCAGTTCTTC.

The gene calls are TRBV18 and TRBJ2-5; 8 nucleotides match TRBD1. This CDR3 is 17 amino acids long. V shed 0 bases, J shed 1 base, and the junction held 7 bases outside the gene matches. CDR1 is KGHSH and CDR2 is LQKENI in the germline V gene. The CDR3 protein is CASSPPPTGGSQETQYF. CDR3 bases: TGTGCCAGCTCACCACCTCCTACAGGGGGATCCCAAGAGACCCAGTACTTC.

This chain links TRBV30 with TRBJ2-5; TRBD1 aligns across 8 bases. This CDR3 comprises 14 residues. The J segment lost 5 bases and the V segment lost 3 bases, leaving 8 bases of the junction unmatched. Germline CDR1 reads GTSNPN; CDR2 reads SVGIG (reference sequence). DNA for the CDR3: TGTGCCTGGAGACCGGGACAGGCCGAGGAGACCCAGTACTTC. As protein: CAWRPGQAEETQYF.

The chain recombines TRBV19 with TRBJ2-7, with 9 bases aligning to TRBD1. Germline-derived CDR1 and CDR2 are LNHDA and SQIVND (reference sequence). V was pared by 4 bases and J by 3 bases, with 7 bases of the junction left unmatched. This CDR3 contains 15 residues. The CDR3 region has the DNA TGTGCCAGTAGTACCCTAGGGACAGGGATCTACGAGCAGTACGTC. Translation gives CASSTLGTGIYEQYV.

This clone was picked up one time. The genes are TRBV12-3 or TRBV12-4 and TRBJ2-4; D unresolved. V lost 6 bases and J 5 bases, leaving 8 bases between the germline ends. The CDR3 extends over 12 amino acids. DNA for the CDR3: TGTGCCAGCAGCCGCTCGGAAAACATTCAGTACTTC. As protein: CASSRSENIQYF.

The chain couples TRBV10-3 to TRBJ1-4, with TRBD1 matching 9 bases. The CDR3 sequence is 14 residues long. After removal of 6 bases from V and 8 bases from J, the junction contained 7 bases not matched to a gene. Germline CDR1 is ENHRY and CDR2 is SYGVKD. CDR3 residues: CAIRAGQGNEKLFF. The DNA for the CDR3 is TGTGCCATCAGGGCCGGACAGGGGAACGAAAAACTGTTTTTT.

The chain joins TRBV29-1 to TRBJ2-5; D possibly corresponds to TRBD1 (5 bases). V lost 4 bases and J lost 4, with 16 bases in between. There are 14 residues in the CDR3. CDR1 is SQVTM, CDR2 ANQGSEA, per germline. The CDR3 is CSVGPTAVRETQYF. CDR3 bases: TGCAGCGTTGGCCCGACAGCTGTACGAGAGACCCAGTACTTC.

The chain links TRBV5-1 to TRBJ1-3, with 7 positions matching TRBD1. The germline V gene has CDR1 SGHRS and CDR2 YFSETQ. This CDR3 region has 18 residues. The ends lost 4 bases at V and 0 bases at J; junction bases unmatched: 13. CDR3 amino acids: CASSLSGQGGFSGNTIYF. The CDR3, as DNA: TGCGCCAGCAGCCTATCAGGGCAGGGGGGATTCTCTGGAAACACCATATATTTT.

This clone was recorded a few times. The chain uses TRBV6-6 and TRBJ2-1, with 13 bases fitting TRBD2. Germline V lookup: CDR1 MNHNY, CDR2 SVGAGI (reference sequence). CDR3 size: 15 residues. Trimming took 5 bases from V and 9 from J; bases not matched to a gene: 7. The CDR3: CASSNGLAGVVEQFF. The CDR3 DNA is TGTGCCAGCAGTAACGGACTAGCGGGAGTGGTTGAGCAGTTCTTC.

This sequence joins TRBV5-1 and TRBJ1-6; 7 positions agree with TRBD1. This CDR3 comprises 12 residues. J was trimmed by 10 bases and V by 3 bases; bases with no gene match: 1. Germline-derived CDR1 and CDR2 are SGHRS and YFSETQ. CDR3 region: CASSSGGSPLHF. The CDR3 region has the DNA TGCGCCAGCAGCTCAGGGGGGTCACCCCTCCACTTT.

V is TRBV4-3 and J is TRBJ2-2; no clear D gene. This CDR3 comprises 14 residues. CDR1 LGHNA and CDR2 YSLEER come from the germline V gene. V dropped 3 bases and J dropped 7 bases, with 12 bases sitting between them. The CDR3 coding sequence is TGCGCCAGCAGCCAGAACATCCGAGGCGGGGAGCTGTTTTTT. This codes for CASSQNIRGGELFF.